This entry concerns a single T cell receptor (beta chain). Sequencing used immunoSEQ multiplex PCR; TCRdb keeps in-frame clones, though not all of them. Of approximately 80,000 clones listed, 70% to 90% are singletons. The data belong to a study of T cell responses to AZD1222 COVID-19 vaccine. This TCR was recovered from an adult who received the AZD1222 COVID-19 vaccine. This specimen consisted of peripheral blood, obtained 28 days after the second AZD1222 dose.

The CDR3 is CASSLGTGETGELFF. The CDR3 DNA sequence: TGTGCCAGCAGCTTAGGGACAGGGGAAACCGGGGAGCTGTTTTTT. This sequence joins TRBV7-6 and TRBJ2-2; 9 nucleotides match TRBD1. CDR1 and CDR2 from the germline V gene are SGHVS and FNYEAQ. The CDR3 extends over 15 amino acids. The ends lost 1 base at V and 5 bases at J; junction bases unmatched: 2.